The TCR beta chain described here comes from a study of T-cell memory formation after mild COVID-19. Study-level background: TCR clustering was largely donor specific. Study-level findings and limits: Researchers report contracting CD4+ clones mostly in CM and EM, with CD8+ clones in EMRA.

V was trimmed by 6 bases and J by 8 bases, leaving 17 bases between them. The CDR3 loop spans 15 amino acids. The germline V gene has CDR1 MGHRA and CDR2 YSYEKL. Comment on this clonotype: Its antigen is still unknown.

Libraries for TCRalpha and TCRbeta carried sample barcodes and unique molecular identifiers via 5'RACE. Via MiXCR, TCRdb re-called the 5' RACE reads, giving one row per CDR3 protein. The sample yields about 400,000 distinct CDR3 sequences, more than 20% seen once. J is TRBJ1-6 and V is TRBV4-1; D may be TRBD1 (6 bases). Sequencing used PBMCs or a T cell subset sorted from them (not recorded which). The source of this sequence is an adult woman who had mild COVID-19 (a few samples of this study predate the infection). Cell type and time point are not known. The CDR3 DNA sequence: TGCGCCAGCAGGAAAGAACAGGGTTTAGATTCACCCCTCCACTTT. This gives the protein CASRKEQGLDSPLHF.